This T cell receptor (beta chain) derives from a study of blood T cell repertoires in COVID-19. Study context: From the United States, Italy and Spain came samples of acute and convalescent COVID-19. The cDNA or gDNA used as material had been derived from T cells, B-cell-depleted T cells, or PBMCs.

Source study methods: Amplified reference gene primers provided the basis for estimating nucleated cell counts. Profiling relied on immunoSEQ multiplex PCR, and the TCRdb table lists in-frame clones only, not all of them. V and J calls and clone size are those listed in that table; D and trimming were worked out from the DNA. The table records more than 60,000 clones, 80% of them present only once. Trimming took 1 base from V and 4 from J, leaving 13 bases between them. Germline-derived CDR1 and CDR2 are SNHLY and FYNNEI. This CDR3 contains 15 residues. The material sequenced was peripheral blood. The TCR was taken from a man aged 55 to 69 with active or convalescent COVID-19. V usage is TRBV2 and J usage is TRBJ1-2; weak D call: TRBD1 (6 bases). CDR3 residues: CASSEETGLFYGYTF. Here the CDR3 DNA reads TGTGCCAGCAGTGAAGAGACAGGACTCTTCTATGGCTACACCTTC.